Here is one T cell receptor beta chain with its context. Germline assignment: CDR1 KGHDR and CDR2 SFDVKD. V was trimmed by 7 bases and J by 1 base, leaving 11 bases between them. The CDR3 is made up of 14 amino acids. The record originates from a study of blood T cell repertoires in COVID-19. Study-level information: Sites in the United States, Italy and Spain provided acute and convalescent COVID-19 samples. PBMCs, B-cell-depleted T cells, or T cells provided the cDNA or gDNA that made up the material.

In the study's own analysis: Researchers report that nucleated cell counts were estimated from reference gene primer amplification. Libraries were prepared by immunoSEQ multiplex PCR; TCRdb keeps only in-frame clonotypes and omits some of them. Clone size and V and J calls were adopted from that table, with D and trimming inferred from the DNA. Of about 80,000 clones in the sample, approximately 85% are singletons; the top ten hold roughly 8.9%. Patients at the Seattle site were enrolled during active infection and followed longitudinally. The sequence derives from a man aged 45-65 years with COVID-19, enrolled during active disease. This chain uses TRBV24-1 with TRBJ2-3; the D gene is possibly TRBD1 (6 bases). The sample taken for sequencing was peripheral blood. CDR3 in amino acids: CATSVGARTDTQYF. The CDR3 DNA follows: TGTGCCACCAGCGTGGGGGCACGCACAGATACGCAGTATTTT.